This T cell receptor (beta chain) was sequenced in a study of T cell responses to AZD1222 COVID-19 vaccine (dated by TCRdb to the early 2020s). Turning to the overall study: AZD1222 recipients given second doses at about 4 weeks or at about 12 weeks were pooled, since spike-specific TCR depth and breadth were not found to differ between the two schedules. Trial participants were enrolled into age subgroups of 18-55, 56-69 and 70-plus years, which contained approximately 150, 28 and 58 TCR-sequenced participants, respectively. A total of approximately 240 trial participants underwent TCR sequencing, of whom about 210 received two doses of AZD1222 and about 26 received two doses of the MenACWY control vaccine. On the study overall, not on this receptor specifically: Participants were mostly white British, with more females than males. The authors suggested clonal diversity may have been underestimated. After two AZD1222 doses, both the breadth and the depth of spike-specific TCRs were significantly higher than at day 0 and than in MenACWY recipients. CD4 TCRs associated with the vaccine covered the entire spike protein, and the dominant responses were in regions 160-218 and 743-854. Conclusions about previously exposed vaccinees are limited because only six or seven AZD1222 recipients were SARS-CoV-2 seropositive at baseline. Because no day 14 peak-response samples were available, the repertoires could be characterized only after the peak T cell response. The 56-69-year group was small, and its depth increase did not reach significance, likely because of low power. Reportedly, almost half of the unique spike-specific TCRs recognized epitopes lying outside the regions that are mutated in the B.1.351 and B.1.1.7 variants.

The CDR3 regions of human TCRbeta chains were analyzed by immunosequencing. The source study handled its data this way. Repertoire TCRs were matched against a reference library of SARS-CoV-2-specific TCRs generated with the MIRA antigen-specificity platform. Breadth meant the fraction of unique TCRs that were SARS-CoV-2-associated, whereas depth meant the fraction of total T cells that were SARS-CoV-2-associated. Using the MIRA data, each spike-specific TCR was mapped to the spike region that the TCR reacts to and placed in a CD4 or CD8 class. Log10-transformed breadth and depth values were compared by one-way ANOVA with Sidak's multiple comparisons tests. TCRdb provides this immuneACCESS table in a form limited to in-frame rearrangements. Some clones are lacking; in checked studies, under half of them reflect an unresolved V gene, and why the rest are absent is not known. V and J calls and clone size are those listed in that table; D and trimming were worked out from the DNA. For this sample there are about 120,000 clones; about 91% appear just once. Jointly, the top ten make up over 8.5% of the sample.

As for this clone: The antigen it recognizes is unknown. No base quality information exists; no much larger clone differs at one position.

The time point label on this specimen signifies: baseline before first vaccination. Vaccinee samples came from UK trials COV001 and COV002, including a single-blind randomized controlled phase 2/3 trial of AZD1222 (ChAdOx1 nCoV-19) in healthy adults. Trial participant PBMC samples were collected at day 0 and day 28 after the second dose for TCRbeta chain sequencing. The junction carries 6 bases between V and J, which are trimmed by 3 bases and 9 bases respectively. The CDR3 has 11 amino acids, counting the end cysteine and phenylalanine. This entry keeps only the CDR3 DNA: 33 bases, framed from base 1. From a lookup of the germline V gene, CDR1 and CDR2 are SGHAT and FQNNGV.

The sequence joins TRBV11-2 to TRBJ1-5; no D gene call is confident. The sample was peripheral blood, taken on day 0 of AZD1222 vaccination. The source is an adult in good health. Read as DNA, the sequence is TGTGCCAGCAGCTTGGGCGGGCCCCAGCATTTT. Protein translation: CASSLGGPQHF.